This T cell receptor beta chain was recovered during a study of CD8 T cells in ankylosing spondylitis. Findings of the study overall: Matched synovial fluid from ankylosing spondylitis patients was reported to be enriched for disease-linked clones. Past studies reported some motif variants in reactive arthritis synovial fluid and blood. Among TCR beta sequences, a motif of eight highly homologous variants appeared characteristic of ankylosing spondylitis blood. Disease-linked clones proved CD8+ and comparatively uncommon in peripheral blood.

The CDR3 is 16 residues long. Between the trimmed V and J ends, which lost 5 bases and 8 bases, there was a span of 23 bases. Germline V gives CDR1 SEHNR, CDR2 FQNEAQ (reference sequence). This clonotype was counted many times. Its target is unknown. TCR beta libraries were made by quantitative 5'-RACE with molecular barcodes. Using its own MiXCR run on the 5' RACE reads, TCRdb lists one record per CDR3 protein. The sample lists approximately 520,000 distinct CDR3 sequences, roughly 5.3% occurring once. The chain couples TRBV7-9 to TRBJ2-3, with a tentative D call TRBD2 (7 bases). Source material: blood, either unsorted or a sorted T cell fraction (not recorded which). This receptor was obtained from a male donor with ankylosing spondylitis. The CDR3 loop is CASSPLTTQGGGTQYF. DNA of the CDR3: TGTGCCAGCAGCCCACTTACTACACAGGGAGGGGGTACGCAGTATTTT.